This TCR beta chain was sequenced in a study of monozygotic twins with inflammatory bowel disease. From germline, CDR1 is LNHDA and CDR2 SQIVND (reference sequence). CDR3 length equals 15 residues. Total RNA input per TCR library was 3500 ng. Investigators made cDNA in eight separate reactions per sample. TCRalpha and TCRbeta cDNA was put through two nested PCRs of roughly 17 and 9 cycles. TCRdb derives one entry per CDR3 protein from the 5' RACE reads, leaving out DNA. The sample totals about 300,000 distinct CDR3 sequences; its top ten clones hold 5% to 6%. The material sequenced was blood. The chain employs TRBV19 and TRBJ1-1. The TCR sequence derives from a human donor with ulcerative colitis or Crohn's disease, or a healthy co-twin of an affected twin (not recorded which). This CDR3 is CASSIARPFHTEAFF. Based on the CDR3 plus reference TRBV19 and TRBJ1-1, the full variable domain is DGGITQSPKYLFRKEGQNVTLSCEQNLNHDAMYWYRQDPGQGLRLIYYSQIVNDFQKGDIAEGYSVSREKKESFPLTVTSAQKNPTAFYLCASSIARPFHTEAFFGQGTRLTVV.